Listed below are T cell receptor beta chains from one sample, sequenced in a study of cytotoxic CD8 clonotypes in ibrutinib-treated CLL. Some clones are missing from TCRdb's copy, which holds only in-frame ones; the method was immunoSEQ multiplex PCR. This sample carries roughly 58,000 clones, about 54% of them seen once, and the ten largest clones take roughly a quarter. The sequencing here drew on PBMCs, taken at disease progression, from a patient treated with ibrutinib. Receptors originate from a human donor with chronic lymphocytic leukemia. Each CDR3 is given with its conserved first and last residue. Each record gives: V gene, clone size, CDR3 protein. Size is stated for part of the rows, as once, few or many counts, or as a class when the clone is expanded.

TRBV13 - CASSLMRGGNTGELFF
TRBV30 - CAWSGGQTQYEQYF
TRBV4-3 - CASSQDPAAYGEQYF
TRBV7-9 few CASSGGGYEQYF
TRBV29-1 few CSVWWENTEAFF
TRBV10-3 few CAISESETGGLDGYTF
TRBV18 few CASSQRTSSYEQYF
TRBV20-1 few CSASGGTEAFF
TRBV30 - CACGTGDRGNIQYF
TRBV30 - CAWSTGGYEQYF